These 21 T cell receptor beta chains were all obtained from the same sample, sequenced in a study of human T cells and chemical hapten exposure. The authors extracted total RNA from unfractionated whole blood. A single record per CDR3 protein comes from TCRdb applying MiXCR to the 5' RACE reads. This sample carries 100,000 to 120,000 distinct CDR3 sequences, more than 15% of them seen once, and the ten largest clones take 2.8%. The receptors come from a human donor in good health.

This clonotype was seen only a few times. This sequence joins TRBV28 and TRBJ2-7; 10 bases agree with TRBD2. Germline lookup yields CDR1 MDHEN and CDR2 SYDVKM. Trimming at V came to 6 bases and at J to 1 base, leaving 12 bases not matched to a gene. This CDR3 contains 17 residues. DNA for the CDR3: TGTGCCAGCAGCCCCTCTAGCGGGAGCGGGTGGTCCTACGAGCAGTACTTC. As protein: CASSPSSGSGWSYEQYF.

V gene TRBV11-2 combines with J gene TRBJ2-5; D gene ambiguous. Germline V gene data show CDR1 as SGHAT and CDR2 as FQNNGV. The CDR3 is made up of 13 amino acids. Trimming shortened V by 1 base and J by 0 bases, and 3 bases separated the two germline ends. CDR3 DNA: TGTGCCAGCAGCTTAGTGTACCAAGAGACCCAGTACTTC. Amino acid sequence: CASSLVYQETQYF.

The CDR3 nucleotides read TGTGCCAGCAGACTGACAGGGTACGAGCAGTACTTC. This gives the protein CASRLTGYEQYF. The genes are TRBV6-6 and TRBJ2-7, with 7 positions matching TRBD1. Looked up from germline, CDR1 is MNHNY and CDR2 is SVGAGI (reference sequence). This CDR3 contains 12 residues. With 6 bases clipped from V and 4 bases from J, the junction kept 3 bases outside the gene matches.

This sequence joins TRBV6-1 and TRBJ2-2; 7 nucleotides line up with TRBD1. J lost 6 bases, V lost 4 bases, and 2 bases had no gene match. The CDR3 runs 13 residues. Germline V lookup: CDR1 MNHNS, CDR2 SASEGT. In nucleotides, the CDR3 is TGTGCCAGCAGTGCCCAGGGGGCCGGGGAGCTGTTTTTT. It encodes CASSAQGAGELFF.

This clonotype was recorded a few times. The chain combines TRBV11-2 with TRBJ2-1; D perhaps matches TRBD2 (6 bases). V shed 5 bases and J shed 7 bases, with 18 bases lying between them. CDR1 SGHAT and CDR2 FQNNGV come from the germline V gene. This CDR3 is 15 amino acids long. The CDR3 bases are TGTGCCAGCAGCACTGCCCTCGGGACTCAAAATGAGCAGTTCTTC. Translated: CASSTALGTQNEQFF.

This chain joins TRBV28 and TRBJ1-1, with 8 bases that match TRBD1. Trimming cost V 3 bases and J 2 bases; bases outside gene matches: 8. Per germline, CDR1 MDHEN and CDR2 SYDVKM. The CDR3 has 16 amino acids. CDR3 protein: CASSFASTGANTEAFF. Here the CDR3 DNA reads TGTGCCAGCAGTTTCGCATCGACAGGGGCCAACACTGAAGCTTTCTTT. The full variable domain, rest sourced from reference TRBV28 and TRBJ1-1, is DVKVTQSSRYLVKRTGEKVFLECVQDMDHENMFWYRQDPGLGLRLIYFSYDVKMKEKGDIPEGYSVSREKKERFSLILESASTNQTSMYLCASSFASTGANTEAFFGQGTRLTVV.

This clonotype has a handful of counts. V and J are TRBV25-1 and TRBJ1-4, with TRBD1 matching 11 bases. From germline, CDR1 is MGHDK and CDR2 SYGVNS. With 5 bases clipped from V and 3 bases from J, the junction kept 14 bases outside the gene matches. The CDR3 has 19 amino acids. The CDR3: CASSTPRWTGGLPNEKLFF. In nucleotides, the CDR3 is TGTGCCAGCAGTACCCCTAGGTGGACAGGGGGCCTGCCTAATGAAAAACTGTTTTTT.

This clonotype appeared a few times. The V gene is TRBV2, the J gene TRBJ2-7; D gene unclear. From germline, CDR1 is SNHLY and CDR2 FYNNEI. The CDR3 is made up of 11 amino acids. V was pared by 4 bases and J by 6 bases, with 7 bases between. As DNA, the CDR3 is TGTGCCAGCAGTGTATCCCCCGAGCAGTACTTC. It yields the protein CASSVSPEQYF.

This sequence joins TRBV6-5 and TRBJ2-7; TRBD1 agrees at 9 bases. This CDR3 region has 14 residues. Germline CDR1 reads MNHEY; CDR2 reads SVGAGI. Trimming cost V 7 bases and J 4 bases; bases outside gene matches: 8. CDR3 sequence (DNA): TGTGCCAGCAAACGGGACAGGGATAGGTACGAGCAGTACTTC. Residues: CASKRDRDRYEQYF.

J is TRBJ2-1 and V is TRBV20-1; 8 positions agree with TRBD2. Germline values: CDR1 DFQATT, CDR2 SNEGSKA (reference sequence). The CDR3 totals 16 residues. V was clipped by 0 bases and J by 8 bases; unmatched bases: 12. The CDR3 protein is CSARDWGREASDEQFF. CDR3 DNA: TGCAGTGCTAGAGATTGGGGGCGGGAGGCTAGCGATGAGCAGTTCTTC.

The CDR3: CASSPDRGPTTNEKLFF. The CDR3 DNA reads as TGTGCCAGCAGTCCGGACAGGGGGCCCACAACTAATGAAAAACTGTTTTTT. The V gene is TRBV28, the J gene TRBJ1-4; TRBD1 agrees at 11 bases. The CDR3 has 17 amino acids. With V trimmed by 5 bases and J by 0 bases, 5 bases remained unmatched. Germline V gene sequence: CDR1 MDHEN, CDR2 SYDVKM.

This clonotype has a handful of counts. The V and J genes are TRBV5-1 and TRBJ2-7, with 8 nucleotides matching TRBD2. The CDR3 spans 15 residues. CDR1 and CDR2 from the germline V gene are SGHRS and YFSETQ. Trimming took 0 bases from V and 2 from J; bases not matched to a gene: 4. The CDR3 is CASSLVGGETYEQYF. CDR3 DNA sequence: TGCGCCAGCAGCTTGGTCGGGGGGGAGACCTACGAGCAGTACTTC.

The chain recombines TRBV10-2 with TRBJ1-3; D is undetermined. V lost 5 bases to trimming and J lost 3 bases, with 14 bases between them. The CDR3 covers 15 residues. Per the germline V gene, CDR1 is WSHSY and CDR2 is SAAADI. The CDR3 region has the DNA TGCGCCAGCAGTACCGAATGGCCCTATGGAAACACCATATATTTT. It encodes CASSTEWPYGNTIYF.

J is TRBJ2-3 and V is TRBV6-5, with TRBD2 as a possible D gene (6 bases). Per the germline V gene, CDR1 is MNHEY and CDR2 is SVGAGI. The CDR3 has 15 residues. V shed 5 bases and J shed 3 bases, with 15 bases lying between them. The CDR3 nucleotides read TGTGCCAGCAGTCGGACGGGTCGGGGGACAGATACGCAGTATTTT. Translating gives CASSRTGRGTDTQYF.

This clonotype was recorded many times. The chain is built from TRBV3-1 and TRBJ2-3; D is perhaps TRBD1 or TRBD2 (5 bases each). Between the trimmed V and J ends, which lost 4 bases and 2 bases, there was a span of 25 bases. Germline values: CDR1 LGHDT, CDR2 YNNKEL (reference sequence). The CDR3 contains 19 residues. The CDR3 nucleotides are TGTGCCAGCAGCCTCCAACTCGGTGGAGGACAAGAAAACACAGATACGCAGTATTTT. Protein product: CASSLQLGGGQENTDTQYF.

The chain links TRBV13 to TRBJ2-5; perhaps TRBD2 as D (6 bases). Germline lookup yields CDR1 PRHDT and CDR2 FYEKMQ (reference sequence). The CDR3 has 17 amino acids. Trimming pared 3 bases from V and 2 bases from J, leaving 19 bases between. CDR3 DNA sequence: TGTGCCAGCAGCTTCAGATGGCGAGGGAGGCTACAAGAGACCCAGTACTTC. Amino acid sequence: CASSFRWRGRLQETQYF.

This clonotype has more than one count but fewer than ten. The rearrangement joins TRBV28 to TRBJ2-7, with 10 nucleotides matching TRBD2. CDR3 size: 14 residues. Germline CDR1 MDHEN, CDR2 SYDVKM. V was pared by 6 bases and J by 1 base, with 3 bases of the junction left unmatched. CDR3 region: CASRTSGKSYEQYF. As DNA, the CDR3 is TGTGCCAGCAGAACTAGCGGGAAGTCCTACGAGCAGTACTTC.

The chain employs TRBV6-6 and TRBJ2-5; 9 bases fit TRBD2. Germline V gene sequence: CDR1 MNHNY, CDR2 SVGAGI (reference sequence). The CDR3 contains 16 residues. The J segment lost 5 bases and the V segment lost 2 bases, leaving 9 bases of the junction unmatched. CDR3 nucleotide sequence: TGTGCCAGCAGTTACGCTTCGGCGGGAGGGCGGGAGACCCAGTACTTC. Protein product: CASSYASAGGRETQYF.

This chain uses TRBV5-1 with TRBJ2-7; no clear D. V was pared by 0 bases and J by 3 bases, with 7 bases between. This CDR3 is 13 amino acids long. Germline V CDR1 and CDR2: SGHRS, YFSETQ. CDR3 sequence (DNA): TGCGCCAGCAGCTTGGTGGCAGACTACGAGCAGTACTTC. It encodes CASSLVADYEQYF.

The rearrangement uses TRBV30 and TRBJ2-3, with D possibly matching TRBD1 (5 bases). V dropped 0 bases and J dropped 2 bases, with 12 bases sitting between them. Per the germline V gene, CDR1 is GTSNPN and CDR2 is SVGIG (reference sequence). The CDR3 is 15 amino acids. The chain's CDR3 is CAWSVRGSSTDTQYF. The CDR3 coding sequence is TGTGCCTGGAGTGTAAGGGGTAGCTCCACAGATACGCAGTATTTT.

This clonotype was detected a few times. J is TRBJ1-5 and V is TRBV7-8, with 7 bases lining up with TRBD1. The CDR3 runs 14 residues. The V gene end was trimmed by 5 bases and the J gene end by 3 bases; junction bases not matched to a gene: 4. Germline V gene lookup returns CDR1 SGHVS and CDR2 FQNEAQ. CDR3 DNA: TGTGCCAGCAGCAGAACAGGGGTCAATCAGCCCCAGCATTTT. This encodes CASSRTGVNQPQHF.